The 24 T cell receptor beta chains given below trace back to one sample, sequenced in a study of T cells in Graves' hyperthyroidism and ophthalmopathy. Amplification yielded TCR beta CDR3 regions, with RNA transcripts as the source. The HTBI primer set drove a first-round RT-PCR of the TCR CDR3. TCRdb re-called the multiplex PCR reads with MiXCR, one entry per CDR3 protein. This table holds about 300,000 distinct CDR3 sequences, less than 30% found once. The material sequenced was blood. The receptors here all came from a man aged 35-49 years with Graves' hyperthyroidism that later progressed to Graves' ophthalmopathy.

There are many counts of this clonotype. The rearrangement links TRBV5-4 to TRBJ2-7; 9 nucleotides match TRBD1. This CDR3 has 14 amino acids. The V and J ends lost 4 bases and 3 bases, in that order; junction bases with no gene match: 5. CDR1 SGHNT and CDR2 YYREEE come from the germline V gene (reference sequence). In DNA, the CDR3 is TGTGCCAGCAGCCAGGCGGGACAGGGCTACGAGCAGTACTTC. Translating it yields CASSQAGQGYEQYF. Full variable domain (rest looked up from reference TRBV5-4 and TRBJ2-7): ETGVTQSPTHLIKTRGQQVTLRCSSQSGHNTVSWYQQALGQGPQFIFQYYREEENGRGNFPPRFSGLQFPNYSSELNVNALELDDSALYLCASSQAGQGYEQYFGPGTRLTVT.

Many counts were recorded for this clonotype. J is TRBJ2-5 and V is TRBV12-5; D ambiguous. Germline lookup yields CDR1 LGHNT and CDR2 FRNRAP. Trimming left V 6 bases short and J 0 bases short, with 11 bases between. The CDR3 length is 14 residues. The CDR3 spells CASGGMPYQETQYF. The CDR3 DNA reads TGTGCTAGTGGGGGGATGCCGTACCAAGAGACCCAGTACTTC. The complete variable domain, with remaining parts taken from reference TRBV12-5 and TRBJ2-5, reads DARVTQTPRHKVTEMGQEVTMRCQPILGHNTVFWYRQTMMQGLELLAYFRNRAPLDDSGMPKDRFSAEMPDATLATLKIQPSEPRDSAVYFCASGGMPYQETQYFGPGTRLLVL.

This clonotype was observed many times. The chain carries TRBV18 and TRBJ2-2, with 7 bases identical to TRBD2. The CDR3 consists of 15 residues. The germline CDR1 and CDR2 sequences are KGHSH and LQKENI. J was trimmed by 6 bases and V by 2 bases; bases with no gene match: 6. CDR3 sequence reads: CASSPVQREPGELFF. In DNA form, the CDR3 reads TGTGCCAGCTCACCAGTCCAGCGGGAACCCGGGGAGCTGTTTTTT.

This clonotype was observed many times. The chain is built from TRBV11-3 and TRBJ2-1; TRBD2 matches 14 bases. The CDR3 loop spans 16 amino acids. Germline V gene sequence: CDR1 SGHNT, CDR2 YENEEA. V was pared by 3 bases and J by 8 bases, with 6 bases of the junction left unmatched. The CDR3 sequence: CASSLEGTSGRDEQFF. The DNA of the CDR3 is TGTGCCAGCAGCTTGGAAGGGACTAGCGGGAGAGATGAGCAGTTCTTC.

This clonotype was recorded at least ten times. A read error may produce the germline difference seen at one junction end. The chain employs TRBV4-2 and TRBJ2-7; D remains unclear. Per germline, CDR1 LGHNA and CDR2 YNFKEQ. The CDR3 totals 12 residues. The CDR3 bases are TGTGCCAGCAGCCAAGATCGGACCGAACCTACTTTC. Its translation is CASSQDRTEPTF.

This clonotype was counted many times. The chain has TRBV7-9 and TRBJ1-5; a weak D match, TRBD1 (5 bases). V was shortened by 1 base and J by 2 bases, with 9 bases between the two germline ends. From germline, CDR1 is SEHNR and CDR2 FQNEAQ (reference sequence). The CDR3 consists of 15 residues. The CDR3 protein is CASSLGGVGNQPQHF. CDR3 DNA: TGTGCCAGCAGCTTAGGAGGGGTTGGCAATCAGCCCCAGCATTTT.

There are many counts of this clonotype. CDR3 bases: TGCAGTGCTAGGGGGACGGAACTACACCAAGAGACCCAGTACTTC. This encodes CSARGTELHQETQYF. The chain is built from TRBV20-1 and TRBJ2-5; D tentatively reads TRBD1 or TRBD2 (5 bases each). Trimming cost V 3 bases and J 0 bases, with 14 bases left between them. Germline loops: CDR1 DFQATT, CDR2 SNEGSKA (reference sequence). The CDR3 sequence is 15 residues long.

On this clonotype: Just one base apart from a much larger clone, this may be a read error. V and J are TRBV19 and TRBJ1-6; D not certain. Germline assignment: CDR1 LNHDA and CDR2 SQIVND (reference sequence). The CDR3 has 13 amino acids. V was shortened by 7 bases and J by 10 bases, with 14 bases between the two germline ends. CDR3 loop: CASMVTIRSPLHF. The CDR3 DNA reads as TGTGCCAGTATGGTGACAATTAGGTCACCCCTCCACTTT. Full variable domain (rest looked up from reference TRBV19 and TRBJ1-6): DGGITQSPKYLFRKEGQNVTLSCEQNLNHDAMYWYRQDPGQGLRLIYYSQIVNDFQKGDIAEGYSVSREKKESFPLTVTSAQKNPTAFYLCASMVTIRSPLHFGNGTRLTVT.

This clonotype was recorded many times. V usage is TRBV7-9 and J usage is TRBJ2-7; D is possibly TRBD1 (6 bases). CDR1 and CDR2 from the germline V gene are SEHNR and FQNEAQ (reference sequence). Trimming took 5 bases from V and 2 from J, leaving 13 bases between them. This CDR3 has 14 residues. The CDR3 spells CASSRGDKAYEQYF. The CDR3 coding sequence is TGTGCCAGCAGCCGAGGGGACAAAGCCTACGAGCAGTACTTC.

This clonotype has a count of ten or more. The CDR3: CAWSSSTGELFF. As DNA, the CDR3 is TGTGCCTGGAGTTCTAGTACCGGGGAGCTGTTTTTT. This chain joins TRBV30 and TRBJ2-2; D gene uncertain. Germline CDR1 GTSNPN, CDR2 SVGIG (reference sequence). Between the trimmed V and J ends, which lost 2 bases and 5 bases, there was a span of 6 bases. The CDR3 spans 12 residues.

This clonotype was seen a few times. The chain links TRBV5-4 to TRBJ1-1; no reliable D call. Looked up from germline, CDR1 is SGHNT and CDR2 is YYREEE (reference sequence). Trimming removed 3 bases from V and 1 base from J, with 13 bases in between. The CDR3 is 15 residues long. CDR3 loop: CASSSQRRKNTEAFF. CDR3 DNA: TGTGCCAGCAGCTCACAGAGGAGGAAGAACACTGAAGCTTTCTTT.

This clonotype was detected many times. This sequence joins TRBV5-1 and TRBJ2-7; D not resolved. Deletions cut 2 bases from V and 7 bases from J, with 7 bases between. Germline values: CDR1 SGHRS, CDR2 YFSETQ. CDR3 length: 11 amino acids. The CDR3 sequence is CASSFEAEQYF. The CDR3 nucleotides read TGCGCCAGCAGCTTCGAGGCGGAGCAGTACTTC.

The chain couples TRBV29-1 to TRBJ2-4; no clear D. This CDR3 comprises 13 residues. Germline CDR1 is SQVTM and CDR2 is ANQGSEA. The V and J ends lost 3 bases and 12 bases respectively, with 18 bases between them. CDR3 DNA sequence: TGCAGCGTTGAGGAGTGGGTGGGTGGCCCTCAGTACTTC. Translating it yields CSVEEWVGGPQYF.

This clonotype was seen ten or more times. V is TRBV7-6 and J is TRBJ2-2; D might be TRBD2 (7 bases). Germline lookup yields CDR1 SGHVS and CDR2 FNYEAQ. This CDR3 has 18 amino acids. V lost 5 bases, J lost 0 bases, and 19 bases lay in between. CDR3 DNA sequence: TGTGCCAGCAGCCCCGTAGTGGACAGCGGGACGAACACCGGGGAGCTGTTTTTT. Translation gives CASSPVVDSGTNTGELFF.

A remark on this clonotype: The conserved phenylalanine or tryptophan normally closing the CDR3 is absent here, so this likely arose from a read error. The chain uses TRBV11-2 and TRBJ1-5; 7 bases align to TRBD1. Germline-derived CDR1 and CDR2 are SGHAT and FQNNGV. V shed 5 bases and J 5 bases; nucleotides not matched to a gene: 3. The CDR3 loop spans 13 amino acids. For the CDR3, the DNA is TGTGCCAGCAGCCGAGGGGGCTATCAGCCCCAGCATCTT. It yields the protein CASSRGGYQPQHL.

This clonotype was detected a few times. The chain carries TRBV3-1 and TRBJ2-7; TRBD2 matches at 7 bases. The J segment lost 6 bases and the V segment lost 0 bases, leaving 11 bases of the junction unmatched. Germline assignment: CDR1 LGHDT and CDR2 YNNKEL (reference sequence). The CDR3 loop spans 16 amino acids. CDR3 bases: TGTGCCAGCAGCCAAGAAAGATCGGGAGGCTTCTCCGAGCAGTACTTC. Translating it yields CASSQERSGGFSEQYF.

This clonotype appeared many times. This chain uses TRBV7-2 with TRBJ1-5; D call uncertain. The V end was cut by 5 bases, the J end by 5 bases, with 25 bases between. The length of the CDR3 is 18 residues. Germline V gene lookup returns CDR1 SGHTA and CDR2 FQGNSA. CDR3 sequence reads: CASSRYAAMAENHQPQHF. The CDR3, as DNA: TGTGCCAGCAGCCGCTACGCAGCAATGGCGGAGAATCATCAGCCCCAGCATTTT.

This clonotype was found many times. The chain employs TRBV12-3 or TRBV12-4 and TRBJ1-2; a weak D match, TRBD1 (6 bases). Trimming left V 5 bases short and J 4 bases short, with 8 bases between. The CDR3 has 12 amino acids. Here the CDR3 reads CASSRDIYGYTF. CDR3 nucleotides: TGTGCCAGCAGTCGGGACATCTATGGCTACACCTTC.

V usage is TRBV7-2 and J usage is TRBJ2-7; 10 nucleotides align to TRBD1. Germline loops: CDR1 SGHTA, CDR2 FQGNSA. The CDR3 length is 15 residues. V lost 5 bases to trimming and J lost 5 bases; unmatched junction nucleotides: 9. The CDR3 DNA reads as TGTGCCAGCAGCGGTCCGGGACAGGGGCCGGACGAGCAGTACTTC. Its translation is CASSGPGQGPDEQYF.

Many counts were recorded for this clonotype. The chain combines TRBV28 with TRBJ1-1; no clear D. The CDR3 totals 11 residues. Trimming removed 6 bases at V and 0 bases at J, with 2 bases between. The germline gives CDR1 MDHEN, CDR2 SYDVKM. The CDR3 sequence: CASRMNTEAFF. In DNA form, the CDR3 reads TGTGCCAGCAGGATGAACACTGAAGCTTTCTTT.

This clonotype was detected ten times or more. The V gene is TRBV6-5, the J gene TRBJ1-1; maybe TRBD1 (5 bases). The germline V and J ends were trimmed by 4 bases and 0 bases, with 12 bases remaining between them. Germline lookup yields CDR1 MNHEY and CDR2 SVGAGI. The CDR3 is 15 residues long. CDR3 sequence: CASSLKGTLNTEAFF. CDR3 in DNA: TGTGCCAGCAGTTTGAAAGGGACCTTGAACACTGAAGCTTTCTTT.

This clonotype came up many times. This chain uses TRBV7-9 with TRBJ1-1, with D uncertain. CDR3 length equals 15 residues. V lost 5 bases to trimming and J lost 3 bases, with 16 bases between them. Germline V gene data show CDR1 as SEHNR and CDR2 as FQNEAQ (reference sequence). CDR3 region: CASSPRPGGDTEAFF. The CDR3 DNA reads TGTGCCAGCAGCCCCCGACCAGGCGGCGACACTGAAGCTTTCTTT.

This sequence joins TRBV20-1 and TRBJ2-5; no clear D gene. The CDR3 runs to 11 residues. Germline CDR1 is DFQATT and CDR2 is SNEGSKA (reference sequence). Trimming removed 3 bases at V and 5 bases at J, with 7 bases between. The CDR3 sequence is CSARAVETQYF. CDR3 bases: TGCAGTGCTAGGGCCGTGGAGACCCAGTACTTC.

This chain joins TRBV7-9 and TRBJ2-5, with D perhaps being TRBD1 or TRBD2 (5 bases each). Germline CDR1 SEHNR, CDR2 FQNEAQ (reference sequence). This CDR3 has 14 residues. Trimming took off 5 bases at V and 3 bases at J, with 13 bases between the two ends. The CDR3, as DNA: TGTGCCAGCAGCCCCGGGACGGTCAAAGAGACCCAGTACTTC. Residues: CASSPGTVKETQYF. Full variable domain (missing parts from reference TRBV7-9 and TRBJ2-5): DTGVSQNPRHKITKRGQNVTFRCDPISEHNRLYWYRQTLGQGPEFLTYFQNEAQLEKSRLLSDRFSAERPKGSFSTLEIQRTEQGDSAMYLCASSPGTVKETQYFGPGTRLLVL.